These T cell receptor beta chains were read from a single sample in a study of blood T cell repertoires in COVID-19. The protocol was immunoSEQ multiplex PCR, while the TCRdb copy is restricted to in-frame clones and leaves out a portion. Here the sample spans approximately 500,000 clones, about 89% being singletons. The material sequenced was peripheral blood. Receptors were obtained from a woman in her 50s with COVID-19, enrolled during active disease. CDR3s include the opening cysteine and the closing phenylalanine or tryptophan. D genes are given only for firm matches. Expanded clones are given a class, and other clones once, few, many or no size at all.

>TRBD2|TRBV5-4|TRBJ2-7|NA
CASSGGGLPEQYF
TGTGCCAGCAGCGGTGGGGGACTACCCGAGCAGTACTTC
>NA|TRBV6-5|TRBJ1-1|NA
CASSYYGGNTEAFF
TGTGCCAGCAGTTACTATGGAGGAAACACTGAAGCTTTCTTT
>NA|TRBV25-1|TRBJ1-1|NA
CATQQGTEAFF
TGTGCCACCCAACAGGGCACTGAAGCTTTCTTT
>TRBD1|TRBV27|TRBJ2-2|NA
CASSFGQGASGELFF
TGTGCCAGCAGTTTCGGGCAGGGGGCGAGCGGGGAGCTGTTTTTT
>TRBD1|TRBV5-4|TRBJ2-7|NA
CASSLRQGSSYEQYF
TGTGCCAGCAGCTTGAGACAGGGGAGCTCCTACGAGCAGTACTTC
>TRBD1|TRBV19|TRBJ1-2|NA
CASGGQATQYGYTF
TGTGCCAGTGGGGGACAGGCAACTCAGTATGGCTACACCTTC
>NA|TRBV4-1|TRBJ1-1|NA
CASSQGIGEVGTEAFF
TGCGCCAGCAGCCAAGGGATCGGGGAGGTTGGTACTGAAGCTTTCTTT
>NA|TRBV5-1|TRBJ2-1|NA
CASSLESGQFF
TGCGCCAGCAGCTTGGAATCGGGGCAGTTCTTC
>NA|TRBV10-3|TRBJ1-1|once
CAISDRGTEAFF
TGTGCCATCAGTGACAGGGGCACTGAAGCTTTCTTT
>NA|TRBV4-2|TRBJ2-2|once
CASSQERGMNTGELFF
TGTGCCAGCAGCCAAGAGCGGGGTATGAACACCGGGGAGCTGTTTTTT
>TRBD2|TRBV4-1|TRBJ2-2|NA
CASSQGRGGRTGELFF
TGCGCCAGCAGCCAAGGGCGGGGGGGGCGGACCGGGGAGCTGTTTTTT
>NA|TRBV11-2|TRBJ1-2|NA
CASSQVLNYGYTF
TGTGCCAGCAGCCAGGTTCTCAACTATGGCTACACCTTC
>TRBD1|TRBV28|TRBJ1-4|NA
CASSLVSGTGWNEKLFF
TGTGCCAGCAGTTTAGTTTCTGGGACAGGGTGGAATGAAAAACTGTTTTTT
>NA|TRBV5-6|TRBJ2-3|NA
CASSVGSTDTQYF
TGTGCCAGCAGCGTCGGGAGCACAGATACGCAGTATTTT
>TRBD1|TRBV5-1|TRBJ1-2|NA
CASSSGTGIGYTF
TGCGCCAGCAGCTCCGGGACAGGGATTGGCTACACCTTC
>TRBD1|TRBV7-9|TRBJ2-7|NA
CASTEAGTGYEQYF
TGTGCCAGCACAGAGGCGGGGACAGGCTACGAGCAGTACTTC
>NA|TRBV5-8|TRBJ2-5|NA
CASSLPGAGQETQYF
TGTGCCAGCAGCTTGCCCGGCGCAGGGCAAGAGACCCAGTACTTC
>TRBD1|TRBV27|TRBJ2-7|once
CASTGQAEQYF
TGTGCCAGCACCGGACAGGCCGAGCAGTACTTC
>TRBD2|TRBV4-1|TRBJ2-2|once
CASSQEWSGGADTGELFF
TGCGCCAGCAGCCAAGAATGGAGCGGGGGGGCGGACACCGGGGAGCTGTTTTTT
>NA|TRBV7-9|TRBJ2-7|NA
CASSWRGTQLTYEQYF
TGTGCCAGCAGCTGGCGAGGGACTCAACTAACCTACGAGCAGTACTTC
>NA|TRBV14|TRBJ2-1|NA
CASSQDLRQFF
TGTGCCAGCAGCCAAGACCTCCGGCAGTTCTTC
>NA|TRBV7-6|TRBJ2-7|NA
CASSRGPGSYEQYF
TGTGCCAGCAGCCGTGGGCCTGGCTCCTACGAGCAGTACTTC
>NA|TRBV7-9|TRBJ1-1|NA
CASSLDLRGWVSNTEAFF
TGTGCCAGCAGCTTAGACTTGAGGGGGTGGGTTTCGAACACTGAAGCTTTCTTT
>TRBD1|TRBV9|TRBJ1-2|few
CASSPSGGPGYTF
TGTGCCAGCAGCCCCTCAGGGGGCCCTGGCTACACCTTC
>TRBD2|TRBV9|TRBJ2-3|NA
CASSVTSGVFTDTQYF
TGTGCCAGCAGCGTCACTAGCGGGGTGTTCACAGATACGCAGTATTTT
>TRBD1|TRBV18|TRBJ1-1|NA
CASSPQGQGATEAFF
TGTGCCAGCTCACCGCAGGGACAGGGGGCCACTGAAGCTTTCTTT
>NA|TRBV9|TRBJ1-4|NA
CASSVGTRDEKLFF
TGTGCCAGCAGCGTTGGGACTAGAGATGAAAAACTGTTTTTT
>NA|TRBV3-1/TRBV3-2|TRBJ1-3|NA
CASSQGTPKSSGNTIYF
TGTGCCAGCAGCCAAGGGACTCCAAAAAGCTCTGGAAACACCATATATTTT
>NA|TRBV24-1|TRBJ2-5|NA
CATSDSEGKETQYF
TGTGCCACCAGTGATTCGGAGGGGAAAGAGACCCAGTACTTC
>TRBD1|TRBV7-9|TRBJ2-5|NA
CASSPTGAQETQYF
TGTGCCAGCAGCCCTACAGGGGCTCAAGAGACCCAGTACTTC
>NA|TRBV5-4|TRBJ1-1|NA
CASSWGVHTEAFF
TGTGCCAGCAGCTGGGGGGTGCACACTGAAGCTTTCTTT
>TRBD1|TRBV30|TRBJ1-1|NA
CAWSQGQGVTEAFF
TGTGCCTGGAGCCAAGGACAGGGGGTGACTGAAGCTTTCTTT
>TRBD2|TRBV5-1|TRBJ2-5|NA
CASSSGAGGRETQYF
TGCGCCAGCAGCTCTGGAGCGGGAGGAAGAGAGACCCAGTACTTC
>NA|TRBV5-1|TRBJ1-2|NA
CASSEGGVTNYGYTF
TGCGCCAGCTCCGAAGGGGGGGTGACTAACTATGGCTACACCTTC
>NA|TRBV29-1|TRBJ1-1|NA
CSARGTVNTEAFF
TGCAGCGCCCGGGGAACGGTGAACACTGAAGCTTTCTTT
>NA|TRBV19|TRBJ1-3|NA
CASLDRPFASGNTIYF
TGTGCCAGCCTCGACAGGCCCTTCGCCTCTGGAAACACCATATATTTT
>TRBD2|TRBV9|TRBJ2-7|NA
CASSTGLAYEQYF
TGTGCCAGCAGCACCGGACTAGCGTACGAGCAGTACTTC
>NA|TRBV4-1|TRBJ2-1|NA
CASSPRRTGLADHEQFF
TGCGCCAGCAGCCCCAGAAGAACGGGACTCGCGGACCATGAGCAGTTCTTC
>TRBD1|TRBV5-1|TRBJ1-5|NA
CASSLRPGQGSNQPQHF
TGCGCCAGCAGCTTACGACCGGGACAGGGGAGCAATCAGCCCCAGCATTTT
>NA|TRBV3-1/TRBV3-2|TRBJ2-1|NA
CASSLPSAGYNEQFF
TGTGCCAGCAGCCTACCCTCCGCGGGGTACAATGAGCAGTTCTTC
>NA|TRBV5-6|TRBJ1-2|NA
CASSFQGNYGYTF
TGTGCCAGCAGCTTTCAGGGAAACTATGGCTACACCTTC
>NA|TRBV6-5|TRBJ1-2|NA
CASSRDRSGYGYTF
TGTGCCAGCAGTCGAGACAGGTCCGGCTATGGCTACACCTTC
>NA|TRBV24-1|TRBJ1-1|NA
CATSDRDSFRGAFF
TGTGCCACCAGTGACCGGGATTCGTTTAGAGGGGCTTTCTTT
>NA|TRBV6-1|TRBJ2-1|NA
CASSENPRGQYNEQFF
TGTGCCAGCAGTGAGAACCCCAGGGGTCAGTACAATGAGCAGTTCTTC
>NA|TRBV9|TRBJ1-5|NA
CASSEGDVDQPQHF
TGTGCCAGCAGCGAGGGGGACGTTGATCAGCCCCAGCATTTT
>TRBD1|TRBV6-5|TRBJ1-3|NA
CASSSLTGYGNTIYF
TGTGCCAGCAGTTCCTTGACAGGGTACGGAAACACCATATATTTT
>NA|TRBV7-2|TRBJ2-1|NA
CASSLYRGSSYNEQFF
TGTGCCAGCAGCTTATACCGGGGGTCCTCCTACAATGAGCAGTTCTTC